This is a list of T cell receptor beta chains from one sample in a study of T cell clusters in autoimmune cytopenias. TCRdb reprocessed the multiplex PCR reads and keeps a single row for each CDR3 protein, giving no DNA. Its table lists thousands of distinct CDR3 sequences. Sequenced material: peripheral blood. All receptors derive from a human donor with an autoimmune cytopenia or autoimmune hepatitis (not recorded which). Both conserved end residues are part of each CDR3. A row's size may be missing; if present it is once, few, many or a size class.

V gene: TRBV19
clone size: medium-sized
J gene: TRBJ2-2
CDR3 protein: CASSGVYTGELFF

V gene: TRBV20-1
clone size: NA
J gene: TRBJ2-1
CDR3 protein: CSASKLSENKGSSGRARANEQFF

V gene: TRBV19
clone size: medium-sized
J gene: TRBJ1-4
CDR3 protein: CASSFGRDPRGREKLFF

V gene: TRBV20-1
clone size: NA
J gene: TRBJ2-3
CDR3 protein: CSAPPLSGRTDTQYF

V gene: TRBV30
clone size: medium-sized
J gene: TRBJ2-7
CDR3 protein: CAWSVGPGPAYEQYF

V gene: TRBV29-1
clone size: medium-sized
J gene: TRBJ2-7
CDR3 protein: CSVLKLRDRDYEQYF

V gene: TRBV19
clone size: medium-sized
J gene: TRBJ2-7
CDR3 protein: CASSNPQQGSSYEQYF

V gene: TRBV6-5
clone size: medium-sized
J gene: TRBJ2-7
CDR3 protein: CASSVNRGWGEQYF

V gene: TRBV15
clone size: medium-sized
J gene: TRBJ1-5
CDR3 protein: CATSRTSRQGNQPQHF

V gene: TRBV5-6
clone size: medium-sized
J gene: TRBJ1-2
CDR3 protein: CASSLTGGANYGYTF

V gene: TRBV20-1
clone size: NA
J gene: TRBJ2-7
CDR3 protein: CSASMGTSGSSEQYF

V gene: TRBV6-5
clone size: NA
J gene: TRBJ2-7
CDR3 protein: CASSQRTGSSYEQYF

V gene: TRBV20-1
clone size: NA
J gene: TRBJ2-7
CDR3 protein: CSARGQSSYEQYF

V gene: TRBV12-3/TRBV12-4
clone size: medium-sized
J gene: TRBJ2-7
CDR3 protein: CASSLVNNMKQYF

V gene: TRBV12-3/TRBV12-4
clone size: NA
J gene: TRBJ1-1
CDR3 protein: CASSYLRTGRGAFF

V gene: TRBV6-2/TRBV6-3
clone size: NA
J gene: TRBJ2-3
CDR3 protein: CASSRFNPSGTTDTQYF

V gene: TRBV7-9
clone size: NA
J gene: TRBJ2-1
CDR3 protein: CASSLLDSQQFF

V gene: TRBV7-6
clone size: NA
J gene: TRBJ2-1
CDR3 protein: CASSQTASGEQFF

V gene: TRBV7-9
clone size: medium-sized
J gene: TRBJ1-1
CDR3 protein: CASSLGARGTEAFF

V gene: TRBV6-5
clone size: medium-sized
J gene: TRBJ1-5
CDR3 protein: CASTYGGNQPQHF

V gene: TRBV6-1
clone size: medium-sized
J gene: TRBJ2-7
CDR3 protein: CASRGLSYEQYF

V gene: TRBV7-2
clone size: medium-sized
J gene: TRBJ1-2
CDR3 protein: CASSLARQPSTF

V gene: TRBV19
clone size: medium-sized
J gene: TRBJ1-2
CDR3 protein: CASSLTAIYGYTF

V gene: TRBV5-4
clone size: NA
J gene: TRBJ2-7
CDR3 protein: CASSSLIGRISYEQYF

V gene: TRBV4-3
clone size: NA
J gene: TRBJ2-3
CDR3 protein: CASSPLAPRGTDTQYF

V gene: TRBV7-2
clone size: NA
J gene: TRBJ2-7
CDR3 protein: CASSPERGNYEQYF

V gene: TRBV5-1
clone size: NA
J gene: TRBJ2-5
CDR3 protein: CASSLDETQYF

V gene: TRBV12-3/TRBV12-4
clone size: medium-sized
J gene: TRBJ1-2
CDR3 protein: CASTLGTEYGYTF

V gene: TRBV5-4
clone size: medium-sized
J gene: TRBJ2-3
CDR3 protein: CASSAVGLGTQYF

V gene: TRBV18
clone size: medium-sized
J gene: TRBJ1-3
CDR3 protein: CASSPTKGPLNTIYF

V gene: TRBV6-2/TRBV6-3
clone size: medium-sized
J gene: TRBJ2-1
CDR3 protein: CASSYATNPGGDNEQFF